What follows is one T cell receptor (beta chain) and its context. This entry comes from a study of cytomegalovirus exposure and HLA in healthy donors. The CDR3 has 12 amino acids. Looked up from germline, CDR1 is MNHEY and CDR2 is SVGAGI. V shed 8 bases and J shed 1 base, with 8 bases lying between them. The primer mix had 60 Vbeta and 13 Jbeta primers. Measured with immunoSEQ multiplex PCR; TCRdb has only the in-frame clones, and not every one. Of some 130,000 clones in the sample, around 72% were seen once. Sequenced input: PBMCs. This clonotype was obtained from a woman between 35 and 50 years old in good health and CMV-seronegative. V is TRBV6-5 and J is TRBJ1-1; D is unresolved. CDR3 region: CASRLENTEAFF. In nucleotides, the CDR3 is TGTGCCAGCCGCTTAGAGAACACTGAAGCTTTCTTT.